Included here is one TCR beta chain sequence, with context. As yet, its antigen is unknown. The data derive from a study of vaccination and CD4 T cells after COVID-19. The sample's treatment: approximately 10-day PBMC culture with coronavirus spike peptide pools or control peptides (ViraFEST assay). According to the study, CD4+ T cells from the unexposed donor were gathered ahead of the COVID-19 pandemic (2011-2018). CDR3 length: 18 residues. Germline V CDR1 and CDR2: SGHTA, FQGNSA. Losses at the gene ends were 4 bases for V and 1 base for J; bases not matched to a gene: 11. Cultured CD4+ T-cell DNA underwent Oncomine TCR Beta short-read sequencing. TCRdb analysed the PCR reads with MiXCR anew, one entry per CDR3 protein. Here the sample spans some 7,400 distinct CDR3 sequences, around 40% being singletons.

Sequencing used CD4+ T cells from blood, cultured in vitro. This sequence was found in a human donor in good health. This chain joins TRBV7-2 and TRBJ2-4, with TRBD1 matching over 9 bases. CDR3 region: CASSYGQGYGIAKNIQYF. The CDR3 coding sequence is TGTGCCAGCAGCTACGGACAGGGGTACGGTATCGCCAAAAACATTCAGTACTTC.